This TCR beta chain was found in a study of regulatory T cells in long-lasting Graves disease. V shed 4 bases and J shed 0 bases, with 10 bases lying between them. Germline CDR1 is MNHEY and CDR2 is SMNVEV (reference sequence). This CDR3 is 14 amino acids long. Arm-PCR of CDR3 regions and iRepertoire HTBI primers were the basis on which TCR beta libraries were built. TCRdb itself ran the multiplex PCR reads through MiXCR, one entry per CDR3 protein. This table holds hundreds of thousands of distinct CDR3 sequences, 15% found once. A word on this clonotype: A much larger clone differs by one base, so this may be a read error.

Time point of the sample: newly diagnosed GD, antithyroid drugs for less than 3 months. TCR sequences were obtained from RNA taken from PBMCs. Per American Thyroid Association guidelines, Graves' disease was diagnosed. EDTA tubes were used for drawing nine milliliters of peripheral blood. This specimen was peripheral blood mononuclear cells (PBMCs), taken at new diagnosis, from a patient treated with antithyroid drugs. This receptor was taken from a female donor with Graves disease. J is TRBJ2-7 and V is TRBV27; no clear D. CDR3 in DNA: TGTGCCAGCAGTTACCACTTCAGCTCCTACGAGCAGTACTTC. Translating it yields CASSYHFSSYEQYF.